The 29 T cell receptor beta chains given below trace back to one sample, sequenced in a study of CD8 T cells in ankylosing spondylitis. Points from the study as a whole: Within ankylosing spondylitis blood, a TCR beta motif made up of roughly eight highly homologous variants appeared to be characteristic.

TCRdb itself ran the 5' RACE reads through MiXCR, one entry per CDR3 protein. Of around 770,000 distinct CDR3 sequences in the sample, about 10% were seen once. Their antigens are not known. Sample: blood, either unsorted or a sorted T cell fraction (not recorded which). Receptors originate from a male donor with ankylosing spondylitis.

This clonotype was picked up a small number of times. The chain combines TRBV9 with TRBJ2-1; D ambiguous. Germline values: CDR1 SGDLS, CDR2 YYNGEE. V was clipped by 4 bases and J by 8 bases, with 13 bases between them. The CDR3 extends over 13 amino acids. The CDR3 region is CASSKKVDDEQFF. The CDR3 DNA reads TGTGCCAGCAGCAAGAAAGTTGACGATGAGCAGTTCTTC.

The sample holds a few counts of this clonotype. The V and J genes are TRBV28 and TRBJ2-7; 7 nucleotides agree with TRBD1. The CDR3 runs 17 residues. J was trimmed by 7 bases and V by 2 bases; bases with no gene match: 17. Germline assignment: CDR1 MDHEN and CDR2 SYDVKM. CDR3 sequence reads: CASSLTSSAGGVGEQYF. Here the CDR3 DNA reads TGTGCCAGCAGTTTAACTTCTTCGGCAGGGGGTGTAGGAGAGCAGTACTTC. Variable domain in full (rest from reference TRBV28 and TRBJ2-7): DVKVTQSSRYLVKRTGEKVFLECVQDMDHENMFWYRQDPGLGLRLIYFSYDVKMKEKGDIPEGYSVSREKKERFSLILESASTNQTSMYLCASSLTSSAGGVGEQYFGPGTRLTVT.

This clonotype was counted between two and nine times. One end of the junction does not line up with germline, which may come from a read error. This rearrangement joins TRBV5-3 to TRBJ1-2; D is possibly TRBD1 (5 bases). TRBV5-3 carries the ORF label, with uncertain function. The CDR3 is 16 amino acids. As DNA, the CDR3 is TGTGCCAGCAGCTGGGGGGAAGAGATAGCCTTGGATGGCTACACCTTC. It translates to CASSWGEEIALDGYTF.

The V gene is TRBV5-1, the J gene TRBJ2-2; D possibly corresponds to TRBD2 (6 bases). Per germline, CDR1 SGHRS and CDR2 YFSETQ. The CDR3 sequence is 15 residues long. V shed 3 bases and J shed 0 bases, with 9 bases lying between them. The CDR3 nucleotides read TGCGCCAGCAGCTACGGGGGAGCGAACACCGGGGAGCTGTTTTTT. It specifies CASSYGGANTGELFF.

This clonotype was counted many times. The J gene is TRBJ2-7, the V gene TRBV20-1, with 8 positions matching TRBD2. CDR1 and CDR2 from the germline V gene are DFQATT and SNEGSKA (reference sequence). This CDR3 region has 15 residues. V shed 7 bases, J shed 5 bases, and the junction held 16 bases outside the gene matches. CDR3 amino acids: CSVILLSGSRHEQYF. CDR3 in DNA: TGCAGTGTCATCCTGCTGAGCGGGAGTCGCCACGAGCAGTACTTC.

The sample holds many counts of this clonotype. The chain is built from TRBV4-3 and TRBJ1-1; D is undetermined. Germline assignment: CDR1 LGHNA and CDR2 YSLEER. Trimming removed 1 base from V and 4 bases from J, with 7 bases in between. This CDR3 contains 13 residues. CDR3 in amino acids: CASSQAPGTEAFF. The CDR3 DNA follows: TGCGCCAGCAGCCAAGCCCCGGGCACTGAAGCTTTCTTT.

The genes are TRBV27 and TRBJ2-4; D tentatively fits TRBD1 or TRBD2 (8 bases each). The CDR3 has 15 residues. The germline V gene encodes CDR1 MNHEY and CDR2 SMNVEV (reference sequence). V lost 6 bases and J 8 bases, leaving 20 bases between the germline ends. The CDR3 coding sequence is TGTGCCAGCAGATCCCCCGGGGGGGGACAGGACATTCAGTACTTC. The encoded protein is CASRSPGGGQDIQYF.

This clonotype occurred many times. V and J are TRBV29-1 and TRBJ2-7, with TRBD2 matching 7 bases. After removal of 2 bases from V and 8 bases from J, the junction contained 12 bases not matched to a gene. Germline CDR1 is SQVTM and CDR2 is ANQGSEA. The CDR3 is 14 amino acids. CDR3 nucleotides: TGCAGCGTTGAAAATAGAGGGAGGGAGTTCCAGCAGTACTTC. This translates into CSVENRGREFQQYF.

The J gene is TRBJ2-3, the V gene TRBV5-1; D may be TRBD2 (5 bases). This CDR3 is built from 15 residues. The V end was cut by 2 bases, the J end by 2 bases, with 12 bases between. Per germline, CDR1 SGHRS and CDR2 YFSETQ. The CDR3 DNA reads TGCGCCAGCAGCTTTATATACGGGAACACAGATACGCAGTATTTT. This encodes CASSFIYGNTDTQYF. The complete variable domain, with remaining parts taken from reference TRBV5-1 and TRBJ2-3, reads KAGVTQTPRYLIKTRGQQVTLSCSPISGHRSVSWYQQTPGQGLQFLFEYFSETQRNKGNFPGRFSGRQFSNSRSEMNVSTLELGDSALYLCASSFIYGNTDTQYFGPGTRLTVL.

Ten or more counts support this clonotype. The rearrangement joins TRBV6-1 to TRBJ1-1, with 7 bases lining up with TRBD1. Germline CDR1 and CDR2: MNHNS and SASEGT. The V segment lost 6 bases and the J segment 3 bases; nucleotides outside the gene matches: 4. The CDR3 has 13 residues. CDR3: CASSRQGDTEAFF. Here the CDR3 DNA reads TGTGCCAGCAGCAGACAGGGAGACACTGAAGCTTTCTTT.

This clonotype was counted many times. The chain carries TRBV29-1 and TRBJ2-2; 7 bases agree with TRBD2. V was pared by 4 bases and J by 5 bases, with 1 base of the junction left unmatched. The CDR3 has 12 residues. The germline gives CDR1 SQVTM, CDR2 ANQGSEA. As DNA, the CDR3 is TGCAGCGTTGGGGGGGGGACCGGGGAGCTGTTTTTT. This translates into CSVGGGTGELFF.

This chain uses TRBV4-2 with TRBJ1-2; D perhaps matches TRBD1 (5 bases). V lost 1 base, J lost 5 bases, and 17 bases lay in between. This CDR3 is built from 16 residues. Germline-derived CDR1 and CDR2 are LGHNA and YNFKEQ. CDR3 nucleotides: TGTGCCAGCAGCCAAGCTTCGAGGGGCGAAAGATATGGCTACACCTTC. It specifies CASSQASRGERYGYTF.

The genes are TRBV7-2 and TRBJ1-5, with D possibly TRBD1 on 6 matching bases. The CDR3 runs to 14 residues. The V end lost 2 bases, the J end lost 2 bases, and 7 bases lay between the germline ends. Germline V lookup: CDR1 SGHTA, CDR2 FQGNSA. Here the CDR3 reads CASSLKGGNQPQHF. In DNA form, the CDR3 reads TGTGCCAGCAGCTTAAAGGGGGGCAATCAGCCCCAGCATTTT.

CDR3 in amino acids: CASSSTTSPYEQYF. Here the CDR3 DNA reads TGTGCCAGCAGTTCGACAACTTCTCCCTACGAGCAGTACTTC. The chain links TRBV6-2 or TRBV6-3 to TRBJ2-7; D is uncertain. This CDR3 has 14 amino acids. Trimming shortened V by 4 bases and J by 2 bases, and 12 bases separated the two germline ends. Per the germline V gene, CDR1 is MNHEY and CDR2 is SVGEGT.

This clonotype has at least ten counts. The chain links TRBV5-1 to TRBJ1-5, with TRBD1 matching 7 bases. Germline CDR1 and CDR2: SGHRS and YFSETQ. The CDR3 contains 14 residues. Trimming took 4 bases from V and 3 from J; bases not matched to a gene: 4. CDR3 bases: TGCGCCAGCAGCACCGGGACAGACAATCAGCCCCAGCATTTT. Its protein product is CASSTGTDNQPQHF.

DNA for the CDR3: TGCGCCAGCAGCTTGTACACAGATAACTATGGCTACACCTTC. Translating gives CASSLYTDNYGYTF. The rearrangement joins TRBV5-1 to TRBJ1-2; D not resolved. The CDR3 length is 14 residues. V was shortened by 1 base and J by 1 base, with 8 bases between the two germline ends. CDR1 and CDR2 from the germline V gene are SGHRS and YFSETQ.

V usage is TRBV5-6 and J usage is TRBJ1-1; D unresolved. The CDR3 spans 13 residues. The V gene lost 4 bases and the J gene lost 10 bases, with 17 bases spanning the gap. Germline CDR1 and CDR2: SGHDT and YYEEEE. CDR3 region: CASSRGSVRGAFF. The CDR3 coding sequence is TGTGCCAGCAGCCGTGGGTCAGTACGGGGAGCTTTCTTT.

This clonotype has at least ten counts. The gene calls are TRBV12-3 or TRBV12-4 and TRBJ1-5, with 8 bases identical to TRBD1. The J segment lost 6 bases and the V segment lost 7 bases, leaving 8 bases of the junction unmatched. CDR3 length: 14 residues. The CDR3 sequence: CASIDSGGRQPQHF. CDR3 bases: TGTGCCAGCATCGACTCAGGGGGCCGTCAGCCCCAGCATTTT.

The CDR3 DNA sequence: TGCGCCAGCAGCTCCAGCGGACAGGCGGGGTTCGAGACCCAGTACTTC. As protein: CASSSSGQAGFETQYF. This chain uses TRBV5-1 with TRBJ2-5; weak D call: TRBD1 (7 bases). The CDR3 is made up of 16 amino acids. CDR1 and CDR2 (germline): SGHRS, YFSETQ. V lost 3 bases and J 5 bases, leaving 20 bases between the germline ends. The whole variable domain, filled in from reference TRBV5-1 and TRBJ2-5, reads KAGVTQTPRYLIKTRGQQVTLSCSPISGHRSVSWYQQTPGQGLQFLFEYFSETQRNKGNFPGRFSGRQFSNSRSEMNVSTLELGDSALYLCASSSSGQAGFETQYFGPGTRLLVL.

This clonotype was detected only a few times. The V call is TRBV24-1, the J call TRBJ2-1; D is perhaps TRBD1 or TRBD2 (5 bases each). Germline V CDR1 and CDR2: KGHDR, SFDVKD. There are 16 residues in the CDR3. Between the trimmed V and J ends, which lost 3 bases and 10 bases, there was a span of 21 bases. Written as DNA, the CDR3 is TGTGCCACCAGTGATACCGCCGGGACCTCCGTCGGGGAGCAGTTCTTC. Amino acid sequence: CATSDTAGTSVGEQFF.

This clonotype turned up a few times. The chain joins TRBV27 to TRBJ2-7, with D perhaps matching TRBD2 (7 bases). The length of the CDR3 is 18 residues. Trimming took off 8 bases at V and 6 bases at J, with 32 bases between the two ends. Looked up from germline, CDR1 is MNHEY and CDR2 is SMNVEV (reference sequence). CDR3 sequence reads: CASARSGGGGTKMSEQYF. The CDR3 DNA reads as TGTGCCAGCGCTAGGTCCGGGGGCGGCGGGACTAAGATGAGCGAGCAGTACTTC.

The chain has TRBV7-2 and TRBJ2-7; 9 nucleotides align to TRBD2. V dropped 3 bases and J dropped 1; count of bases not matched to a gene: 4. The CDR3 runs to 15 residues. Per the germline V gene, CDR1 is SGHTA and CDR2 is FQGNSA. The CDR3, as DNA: TGTGCCAGCAGCTTCATGCGGGGGGGTTCCTACGAGCAGTACTTC. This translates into CASSFMRGGSYEQYF. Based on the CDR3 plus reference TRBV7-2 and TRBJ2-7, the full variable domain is GAGVSQSPSNKVTEKGKDVELRCDPISGHTALYWYRQSLGQGLEFLIYFQGNSAPDKSGLPSDRFSAERTGGSVSTLTIQRTQQEDSAVYLCASSFMRGGSYEQYFGPGTRLTVT.

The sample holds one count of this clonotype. CDR3 amino acids: CASLESQGKGGYTF. The CDR3 bases are TGTGCCAGCCTCGAGAGCCAGGGGAAGGGTGGCTACACCTTC. This chain connects TRBV6-1 to TRBJ1-2; D may be TRBD1 (6 bases). Trimming took 8 bases from V and 7 from J, leaving 20 bases between them. The germline CDR1 and CDR2 sequences are MNHNS and SASEGT. The CDR3 has 14 amino acids.

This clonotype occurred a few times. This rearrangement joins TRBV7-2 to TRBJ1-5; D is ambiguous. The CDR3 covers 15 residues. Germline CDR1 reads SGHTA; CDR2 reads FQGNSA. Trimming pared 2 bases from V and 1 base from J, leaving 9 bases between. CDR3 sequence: CASSLREGSNQPQHF. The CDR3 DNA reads TGTGCCAGCAGCTTACGTGAGGGAAGCAATCAGCCCCAGCATTTT. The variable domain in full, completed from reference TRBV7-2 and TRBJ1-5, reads GAGVSQSPSNKVTEKGKDVELRCDPISGHTALYWYRQSLGQGLEFLIYFQGNSAPDKSGLPSDRFSAERTGGSVSTLTIQRTQQEDSAVYLCASSLREGSNQPQHFGDGTRLSIL.

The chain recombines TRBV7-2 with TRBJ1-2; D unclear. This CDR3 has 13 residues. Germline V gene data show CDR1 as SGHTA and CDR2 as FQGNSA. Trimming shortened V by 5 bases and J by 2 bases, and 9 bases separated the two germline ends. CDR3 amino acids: CASSLQQNYGYTF. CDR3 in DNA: TGTGCCAGCAGCCTTCAACAGAACTATGGCTACACCTTC.

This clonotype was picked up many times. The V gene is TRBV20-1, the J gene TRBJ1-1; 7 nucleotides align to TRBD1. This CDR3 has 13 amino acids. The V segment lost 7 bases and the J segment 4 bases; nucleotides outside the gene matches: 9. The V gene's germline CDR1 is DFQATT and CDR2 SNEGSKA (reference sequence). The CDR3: CSVRQGRSTEAFF. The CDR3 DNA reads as TGCAGTGTTCGACAGGGTCGGAGCACTGAAGCTTTCTTT.

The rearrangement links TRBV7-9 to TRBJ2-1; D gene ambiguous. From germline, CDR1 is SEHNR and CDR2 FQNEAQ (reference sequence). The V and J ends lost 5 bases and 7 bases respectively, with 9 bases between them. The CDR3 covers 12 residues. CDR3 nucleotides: TGTGCCAGCAGCAGTAGGGCGAATGAGCAGTTCTTC. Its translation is CASSSRANEQFF. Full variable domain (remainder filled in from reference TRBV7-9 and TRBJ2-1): DTGVSQNPRHKITKRGQNVTFRCDPISEHNRLYWYRQTLGQGPEFLTYFQNEAQLEKSRLLSDRFSAERPKGSFSTLEIQRTEQGDSAMYLCASSSRANEQFFGPGTRLTVL.

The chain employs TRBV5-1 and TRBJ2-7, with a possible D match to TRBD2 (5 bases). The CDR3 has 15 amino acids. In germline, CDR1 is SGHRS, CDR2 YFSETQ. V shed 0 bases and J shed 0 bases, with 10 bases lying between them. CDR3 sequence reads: CASSLVGLNSYEQYF. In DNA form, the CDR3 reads TGCGCCAGCAGCTTGGTTGGACTCAACTCCTACGAGCAGTACTTC.

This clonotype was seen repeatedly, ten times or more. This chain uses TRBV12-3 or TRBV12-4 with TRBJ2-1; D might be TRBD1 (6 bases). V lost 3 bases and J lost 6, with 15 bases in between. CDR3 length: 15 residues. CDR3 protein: CASSLDSLNSNEQFF. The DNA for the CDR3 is TGTGCCAGCAGTTTGGACAGCCTTAACTCCAATGAGCAGTTCTTC.